Below, one TCR beta chain is given with its context. Its antigen specificity is not known. Base qualities were left out, and no much larger clone turns up one base away. This entry is derived from a study of blood T cell repertoires in COVID-19 (dated by TCRdb to the early 2020s). Study-wide context: Collaborator samples came from the United States, Italy and Spain and covered acute and convalescent phases of COVID-19. The material from the prospective study consisted of cDNA or gDNA derived from T cells, B-cell-depleted T cells, or PBMCs. Deeply sampled blood TCRbeta repertoires from subjects exposed to, actively infected with, or recovered from COVID-19 were included in the dataset. The repertoires were released in a freely available public database intended as a resource for research on the immune response to SARS-CoV-2. The samples were drawn from two sources: the first 160 participants of the ongoing ImmuneRACE study, and 1,254 subjects contributed by 6 global collaborators. A de-identified subject ID, COVID-19 status, age in years and sex were almost always included in the sample metadata. Where HLA class I and class II types were available, the types were taken from metadata supplied by the sample provider, not from assay-based typing. The paper as a whole reports these results and caveats: Clinical and demographic metadata were provided uncurated, with the amount varying by source and participant.

TCRbeta CDR3 regions were amplified from genomic DNA by means of the immunoSEQ Assay, a bias-controlled multiplex PCR. As for the original processing: The number of nucleated cells in each sample was estimated by amplification of reference gene primers within the assay. To quantify the absolute abundance of each unique TCRbeta CDR3 rearrangement, sequence reads were collapsed and filtered. Productive Simpson clonality was computed per sample as the square root of Simpson's diversity index over productive rearrangements. TCRdb re-hosts the immuneACCESS table, in-frame sequences only. Its copies lack some clones; in the studies checked, an unresolved V gene accounts for under half of them, and the cause for the rest is not known. V, J and clone size derive from that table, while D and trimming were established from the DNA sequence. The sample has more than 95,000 clones on record, 85% to 90% of them singletons. The ten largest clonotypes hold 15% of the sample.

Collaborating institutions collected whole blood in K2EDTA tubes following their own protocols. For TCRbeta analysis, collaborators shipped samples in one of three forms: frozen whole blood, isolated PBMCs, or DNA extracted from either of those sample types. Germline trimming: 0 bases from V, 4 bases from J; junction bases outside gene matches: 8. Counted from cysteine to phenylalanine, this CDR3 has 16 amino acids. The entry retains the CDR3 DNA only, 48 bases that are in frame from base 1. From a lookup of the germline V gene, CDR1 and CDR2 are MNHEY and SVGAGI. This chain is built from TRBV6-5 and TRBJ1-1; 7 bases in between match TRBD1. Sequences were obtained from peripheral blood. The source of this sequence is a middle-aged man with acute or convalescent COVID-19. The nucleotide sequence is TGTGCCAGCAGTTACTCAGGGGGCTCGATGGGCACTGAAGCTTTCTTT. The resulting protein is CASSYSGGSMGTEAFF.